This T cell receptor beta chain comes out of a study of T-cell memory formation after mild COVID-19. The wider study: Largely, TCR clusters stayed within a single donor.

Broader study findings: Among CD4+ contracting clones, most were CM and EM, and CD8+ ones EMRA. Whether day 37 second-wave clones are SARS-CoV-2-specific was not confirmed.

This clonotype was seen a few times. Its antigen remains unidentified. Amplification by 5'RACE using constant-segment primers produced TCR alpha and TCR beta cDNA libraries that carried sample barcodes and UMIs. Via MiXCR, TCRdb re-called the 5' RACE reads, giving one row per CDR3 protein. The sample includes hundreds of thousands of distinct CDR3 sequences, over 15% seen only once; the top ten take around 23%. This CDR3 has 13 residues. Deletions cut 2 bases from V and 7 bases from J, with 11 bases between. Germline V CDR1 and CDR2: LGHNA, YSLEER. The clonotype was recovered from a man between 18 and 35 years old who had mild COVID-19 (a few samples of this study predate the infection). Cell type and time point are not known. The gene calls are TRBV4-3 and TRBJ2-5; D gene ambiguous. The specimen was PBMCs or a T cell subset sorted from them (not recorded which). DNA of the CDR3: TGCGCCAGCAGCCAATTGGGGTCCTGGACCCAGTACTTC. Its protein product is CASSQLGSWTQYF.